This paragraph reports one TCR beta chain. Its target antigen remains unknown. No much larger clone is present one base from it, and per-base qualities are unavailable. This sample was included in a study of CD8+ T cells in alopecia areata (dated 2018 in TCRdb). Background for the entire study: The treated patients took part in an open-label pilot trial in which moderate-to-severe alopecia areata was treated with oral tofacitinib at 5 to 10 mg twice daily. Tofacitinib was administered for 6 to 18 months, and 6 months of follow-up off drug were then conducted to assess delayed response and recurrence. Disease severity in treated patients was measured with the SALT score, which quantifies the percentage of affected scalp surface area. High-throughput TCRbeta sequencing was used to examine T cell clonal expansion in alopecia areata in both the C3H/HeJ mouse model and human patients. Scalp tissue and sorted CD4+ and CD8+ peripheral blood T cells from patchy and totalis/universalis alopecia areata patients and from healthy controls were covered by human TCRbeta sequencing. Patients on tofacitinib were biopsied at baseline and after 4 and 24 weeks of treatment, and several of the patients also had a later scalp biopsy. Clonality in the scalp was compared among normal scalp (n=4), patchy alopecia areata scalp (n=8), and alopecia totalis/universalis scalp (n=8). RNA was extracted with the PAXgene miRNA kit for fixed scalp, the miRNeasy kit for PBMCs, and the RNeasy kit for mouse skin. TCRbeta CDR3 regions were amplified by immunoSEQ multiplex PCR with 35 Vbeta forward and 13 Jbeta reverse primers. General study outcomes and caveats: Because the treated cohort was small and had just a single nonresponder, larger studies are needed to establish links between baseline CD8+ expansion and response. Shared TCR sequences between patients were less evident than in mice, which may be partly attributable to HLA diversity in the patient population. During tofacitinib treatment, many expanded lesional clones stuck around in both scalp and blood, and this persistence may partly explain why relapse happens after treatment is stopped. Compared with normal scalp, lesional scalp, particularly in alopecia totalis/universalis, had higher clonality and more expanded CD8+ clones, which suggests antigenic drive. Resident alphabeta T cells in normal human skin are also sequenced, complicating scalp TCR repertoire analysis, unlike mouse skin dominated by gammadelta T cells. Tofacitinib significantly decreased scalp clonality and the number of expanded CD8+ clones among the top 100 scalp clones.

In the germline V gene (reference sequence), CDR1 corresponds to GTSNPN and CDR2 to SVGIG. V is clipped by 3 bases and J by 1 base, and the sequence between their germline boundaries is 18 bases long. The CDR3 runs 17 residues from the cysteine to the phenylalanine. Of the read, only the CDR3 DNA is kept; its 51 bases are in frame from base 1. The time point tag for this specimen amounts to: more than 3 weeks on oral tofacitinib. The sample's treatment or condition label, in plain terms: oral pan-JAK inhibitor, 5-10 mg twice daily. Lesional scalp punch biopsies and peripheral blood were collected from alopecia areata patients. PBMCs were isolated by density centrifugation and stained for CD3, CD4 and CD8, and CD4+ and CD8+ T cells were sorted on a FACSAria. Library preparation was by the immunoSEQ multiplex PCR assay. To provide template for TCR sequencing, every sample had RNA extracted and reverse transcribed into cDNA. First-strand cDNA was synthesized using SuperScript III with a 2:1 mix of oligo-dT and random hexamers. A synthetic immune receptor repertoire was used to measure amplification bias, and any remaining bias was corrected computationally. For the original study's pipeline: Raw reads were preprocessed to remove errors, and CDR3 was defined by IMGT conventions from the conserved cysteine to phenylalanine. Clonality was computed as 1 minus the Shannon entropy, with the entropy normalized by log2 of the number of productive unique TCRs. CD4 or CD8 identity of scalp clones was inferred by cross-referencing scalp TCRbeta sequences with sorted blood CD4 and CD8 repertoires. Here the immuneACCESS table is served through TCRdb, limited to in-frame sequences with V and J called. Missing clones are a known gap in these copies; in checked studies unresolved V genes cover under half, and the rest lacks a known reason. V, J and clone size were drawn from that table, and D and trimming were deduced from the DNA. The sample table contains 90,000 to 100,000 clones; only one count was recorded for 61% of them. The ten largest clones represent 15% to 17% of the sample.

The material was CD8+ T cells sorted from blood, obtained at week 4, from a patient treated with tofacitinib. This TCR derives from a human donor with alopecia areata. This chain is built from TRBV30 and TRBJ2-2, with no confident D gene call. At the DNA level, the sequence is TGTGCCTGGAGGGGCTTGGAGCTGGCCTGGAACACCGGGGAGCTGTTTTTT. The translation is CAWRGLELAWNTGELFF.